These 3 T cell receptor beta chains share one sample of origin, sequenced in a study of blood T cell repertoires in COVID-19. Clones were read by immunoSEQ multiplex PCR, and TCRdb kept only the in-frame ones, dropping some. Of 220,000 or so clones detected, approximately 84% appear once; the ten largest clones hold roughly 2.3%. Sequencing was carried out using peripheral blood. Receptors were obtained from a woman aged 55 to 70 with acute or convalescent COVID-19.

J is TRBJ1-1 and V is TRBV28; perhaps TRBD1 as D (6 bases). V was shortened by 4 bases and J by 1 base, with 13 bases between the two germline ends. This CDR3 has 15 amino acids. Germline CDR1 and CDR2: MDHEN and SYDVKM. CDR3 in DNA: TGTGCCAGCAGTTCAGTCCGGGACACGAACACTGAAGCTTTCTTT. Protein product: CASSSVRDTNTEAFF.

The rearrangement links TRBV19 to TRBJ1-1; D unresolved. CDR1 and CDR2 (germline): LNHDA, SQIVND (reference sequence). The CDR3 consists of 11 residues. Deletions cut 5 bases from V and 8 bases from J, with 9 bases between. The CDR3 DNA sequence: TGTGCCAGTAGTCGCAGGCGAGAAGCTTTCTTT. It translates to CASSRRREAFF.

This rearrangement joins TRBV7-9 to TRBJ1-5; 7 bases agree with TRBD1. Trimming took 0 bases from V and 0 from J; bases not matched to a gene: 8. Germline CDR1 and CDR2: SEHNR and FQNEAQ (reference sequence). The CDR3 has 18 residues. The DNA for the CDR3 is TGTGCCAGCAGCTTAGCGGCCGGGACAGCATATAGCAATCAGCCCCAGCATTTT. Translation: CASSLAAGTAYSNQPQHF.